This T cell receptor (beta chain) originates from a study of cytomegalovirus exposure and HLA in healthy donors. Primers for the PCR totalled 60 Vbeta and 13 Jbeta. Using immunoSEQ multiplex PCR, the repertoire was profiled, and TCRdb retains in-frame clones only, with some absent. Of 240,000 or so clones listed, 81% are singletons. The CDR3 extends over 14 amino acids. Trimming at V came to 5 bases and at J to 8 bases, leaving 8 bases not matched to a gene. Germline loops: CDR1 LGHNT, CDR2 FRNRAP. Material: PBMCs. This TCR came from a woman aged 60-75 years in good health and CMV-seropositive. The V and J genes are TRBV12-5 and TRBJ1-2, with TRBD1 matching over 10 bases. In DNA form, the CDR3 reads TGTGCTAGTGGTGCGGACAGGGGGGCAGGCGGCTACACCTTC. It translates to CASGADRGAGGYTF.